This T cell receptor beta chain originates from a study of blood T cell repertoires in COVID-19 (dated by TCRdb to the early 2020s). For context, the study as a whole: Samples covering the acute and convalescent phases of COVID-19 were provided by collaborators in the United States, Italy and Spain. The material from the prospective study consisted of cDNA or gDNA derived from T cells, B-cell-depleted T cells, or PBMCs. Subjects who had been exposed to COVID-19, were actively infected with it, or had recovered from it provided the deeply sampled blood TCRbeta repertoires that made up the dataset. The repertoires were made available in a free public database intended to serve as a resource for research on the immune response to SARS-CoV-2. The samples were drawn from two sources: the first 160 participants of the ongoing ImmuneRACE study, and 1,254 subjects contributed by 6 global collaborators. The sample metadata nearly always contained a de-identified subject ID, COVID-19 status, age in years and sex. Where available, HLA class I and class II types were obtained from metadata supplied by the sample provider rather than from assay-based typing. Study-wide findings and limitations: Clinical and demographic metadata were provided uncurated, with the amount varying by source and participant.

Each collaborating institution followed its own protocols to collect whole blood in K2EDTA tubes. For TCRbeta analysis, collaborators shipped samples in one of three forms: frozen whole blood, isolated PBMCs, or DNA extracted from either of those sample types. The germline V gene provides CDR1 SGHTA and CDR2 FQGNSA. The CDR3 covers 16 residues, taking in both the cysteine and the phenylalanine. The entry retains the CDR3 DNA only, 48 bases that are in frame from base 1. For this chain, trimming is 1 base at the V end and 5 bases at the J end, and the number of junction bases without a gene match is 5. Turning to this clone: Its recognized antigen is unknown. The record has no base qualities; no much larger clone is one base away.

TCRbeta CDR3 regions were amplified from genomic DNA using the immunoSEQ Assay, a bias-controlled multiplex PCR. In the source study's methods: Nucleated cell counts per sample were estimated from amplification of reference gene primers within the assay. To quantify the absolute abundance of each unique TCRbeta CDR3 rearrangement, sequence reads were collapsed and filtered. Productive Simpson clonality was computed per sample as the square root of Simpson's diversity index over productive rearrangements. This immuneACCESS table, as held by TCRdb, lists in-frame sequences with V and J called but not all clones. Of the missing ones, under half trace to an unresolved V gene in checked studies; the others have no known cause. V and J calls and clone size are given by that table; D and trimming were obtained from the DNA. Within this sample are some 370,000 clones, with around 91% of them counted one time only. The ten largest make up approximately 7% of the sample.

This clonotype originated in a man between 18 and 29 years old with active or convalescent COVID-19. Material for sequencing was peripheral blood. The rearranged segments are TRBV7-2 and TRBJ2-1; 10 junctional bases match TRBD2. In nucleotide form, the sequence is TGTGCCAGCAGCTTAGGTAGGACTAGCGGAAACAATGAGCAGTTCTTC. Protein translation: CASSLGRTSGNNEQFF.